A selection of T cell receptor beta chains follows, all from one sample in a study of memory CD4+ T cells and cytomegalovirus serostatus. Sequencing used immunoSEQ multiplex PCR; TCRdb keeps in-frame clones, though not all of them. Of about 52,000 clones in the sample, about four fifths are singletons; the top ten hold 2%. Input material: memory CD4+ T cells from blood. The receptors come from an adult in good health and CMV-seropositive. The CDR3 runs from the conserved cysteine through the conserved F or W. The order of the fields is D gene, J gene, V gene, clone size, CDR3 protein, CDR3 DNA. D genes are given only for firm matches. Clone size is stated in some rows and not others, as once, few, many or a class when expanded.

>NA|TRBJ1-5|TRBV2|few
CASSPEEYQPQHF
TGTGCCAGCAGTCCTGAGGAGTACCAGCCCCAGCATTTT
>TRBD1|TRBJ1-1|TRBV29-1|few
CSSGGTGTLTEAFF
TGCAGCTCCGGGGGGACAGGGACTCTGACTGAAGCTTTCTTT
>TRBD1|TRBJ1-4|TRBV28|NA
CASSSGQGIEKLFF
TGTGCCAGCAGTTCGGGACAGGGGATTGAAAAACTGTTTTTT
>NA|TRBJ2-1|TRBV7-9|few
CASSLESRTPGFF
TGTGCCAGCAGCTTAGAGAGCCGGACTCCGGGGTTCTTC
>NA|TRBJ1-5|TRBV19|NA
CASSTSADQPQHF
TGTGCCAGTAGTACTTCAGCAGATCAGCCCCAGCATTTT
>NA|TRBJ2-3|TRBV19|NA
CASSKGFSTDTQYF
TGTGCCAGTAGTAAGGGTTTTAGCACAGATACGCAGTATTTT
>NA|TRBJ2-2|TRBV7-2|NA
CASSFIPGVFQGKVGELFF
TGTGCCAGCAGCTTTATCCCCGGGGTATTCCAGGGAAAAGTCGGGGAGCTGTTTTTT
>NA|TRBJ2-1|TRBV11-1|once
CASSFSSEQFF
TGTGCCAGCAGCTTTAGTAGTGAGCAGTTCTTC
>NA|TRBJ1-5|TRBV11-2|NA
CASSFSGLEPQHF
TGTGCCAGCAGCTTCAGCGGATTGGAGCCCCAGCATTTT
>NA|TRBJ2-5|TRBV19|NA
CASSSGAVGSQYF
TGTGCCAGTAGTAGCGGGGCGGTGGGGAGCCAGTACTTC
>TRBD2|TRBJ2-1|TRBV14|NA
CASSPIAGAYNEQFF
TGTGCCAGCAGCCCTATAGCGGGGGCCTACAATGAGCAGTTCTTC
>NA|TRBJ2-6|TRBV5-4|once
CASSPLPGPNSGANVLTF
TGTGCCAGCAGCCCATTACCGGGACCGAACTCTGGGGCCAACGTCCTGACTTTC
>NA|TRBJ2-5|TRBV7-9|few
CASSSSVLETQYF
TGTGCCAGCAGCTCCTCGGTCCTAGAGACCCAGTACTTC
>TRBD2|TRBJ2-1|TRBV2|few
CASSDRGLAGVEQFF
TGTGCCAGCAGTGATCGGGGACTAGCGGGAGTTGAGCAGTTCTTC
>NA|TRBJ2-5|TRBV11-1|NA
CASSLGATTVKYF
TGTGCCAGCAGCTTAGGAGCGACCACGGTTAAGTACTTC
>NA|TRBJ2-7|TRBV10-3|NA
CAISESRGEQYF
TGTGCCATCAGTGAGTCTAGGGGGGAGCAGTACTTC
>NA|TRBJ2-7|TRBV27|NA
CASSRESDEQYF
TGTGCCAGCAGTCGGGAGTCCGACGAGCAGTACTTC
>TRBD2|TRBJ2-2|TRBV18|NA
CASSLRLAKNTGELFF
TGTGCCAGCTCACTAAGACTAGCGAAGAACACCGGGGAGCTGTTTTTT
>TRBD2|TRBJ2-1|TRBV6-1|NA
CASSASGSNNEQFF
TGTGCCAGCAGTGCTAGCGGGAGTAACAATGAGCAGTTCTTC
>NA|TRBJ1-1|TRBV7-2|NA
CASSSSGWENTEAFF
TGTGCCAGCAGCTCGTCGGGGTGGGAGAACACTGAAGCTTTCTTT
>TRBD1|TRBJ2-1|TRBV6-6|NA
CASSYSYQGAYEQFF
TGTGCCAGCAGTTACTCGTACCAGGGGGCCTATGAGCAGTTCTTC
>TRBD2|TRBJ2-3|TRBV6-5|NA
CASTTSGRDRNTQYF
TGTGCCAGCACGACTAGCGGGCGGGATAGAAATACGCAGTATTTT
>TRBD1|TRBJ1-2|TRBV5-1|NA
CASSGQEAYGYTF
TGCGCCAGCAGCGGACAGGAAGCCTATGGCTACACCTTC
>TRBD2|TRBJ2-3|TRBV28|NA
CASSFVSGRLTDTQYF
TGTGCCAGCAGTTTCGTTAGCGGGAGGCTCACAGATACGCAGTATTTT
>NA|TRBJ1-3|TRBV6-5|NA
CASSYEGFSGNTIYF
TGTGCCAGCAGTTACGAGGGTTTCTCTGGAAACACCATATATTTT
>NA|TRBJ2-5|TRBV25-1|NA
CASSDPPRGETQYF
TGTGCCAGCAGTGATCCACCTAGGGGAGAGACCCAGTACTTC
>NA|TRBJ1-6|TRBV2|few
CASTVTFNSPLHF
TGTGCCAGCACCGTAACCTTTAATTCACCCCTCCACTTT
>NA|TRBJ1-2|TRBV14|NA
CASSPLSGVYTF
TGTGCCAGCAGCCCGCTCTCGGGGGTCTACACCTTC
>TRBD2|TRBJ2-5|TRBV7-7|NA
CASSPTGLAGGSETQYF
TGTGCCAGCAGCCCGACAGGACTAGCGGGAGGGTCAGAGACCCAGTACTTC
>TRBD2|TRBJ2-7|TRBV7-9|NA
CASSLGSGSVEQYF
TGTGCCAGCAGCTTAGGTAGCGGGAGTGTCGAGCAGTACTTC
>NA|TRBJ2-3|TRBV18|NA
CASSPPGTDTQYF
TGTGCCAGCTCACCCCCCGGCACAGATACGCAGTATTTT
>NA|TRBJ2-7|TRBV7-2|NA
CASSLAGPSYEQYF
TGTGCCAGCAGCTTAGCGGGCCCCTCCTACGAGCAGTACTTC
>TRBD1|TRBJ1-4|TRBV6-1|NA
CASSAQTGGAREKLFF
TGTGCCAGCAGTGCCCAGACAGGGGGGGCCAGGGAAAAACTGTTTTTT
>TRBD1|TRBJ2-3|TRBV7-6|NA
CASSSWTGGTDTQYF
TGTGCCAGCAGCTCCTGGACAGGGGGGACAGATACGCAGTATTTT
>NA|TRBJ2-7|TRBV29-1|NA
CSVWQDPAGQYF
TGCAGCGTTTGGCAAGACCCCGCAGGGCAGTACTTC
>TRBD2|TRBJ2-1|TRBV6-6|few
CASGLGTSDNEQFF
TGTGCCAGCGGACTCGGGACTAGCGACAATGAGCAGTTCTTC
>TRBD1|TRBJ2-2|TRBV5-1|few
CASSQGTGRNTGELFF
TGCGCCAGCAGCCAGGGGACAGGGAGAAACACCGGGGAGCTGTTTTTT
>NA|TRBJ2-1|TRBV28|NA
CASSSLGQREGHEQFF
TGTGCCAGCAGTTCCCTCGGACAGCGAGAGGGCCATGAGCAGTTCTTC
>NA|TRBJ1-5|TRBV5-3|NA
CAQEGGEVNQPQHF
TGTGCCCAGGAAGGGGGGGAAGTCAATCAGCCCCAGCATTTT
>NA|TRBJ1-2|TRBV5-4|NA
CASSPNPTDNYGYTF
TGTGCCAGCAGCCCCAACCCGACAGATAACTATGGCTACACCTTC
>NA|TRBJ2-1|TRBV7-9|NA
CASSSSEPYNEQFF
TGTGCCAGCAGCTCCTCAGAGCCCTACAATGAGCAGTTCTTC
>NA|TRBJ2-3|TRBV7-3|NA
CASSLTGDLTDTQYF
TGTGCCAGCAGCTTAACGGGGGACCTGACAGATACGCAGTATTTT
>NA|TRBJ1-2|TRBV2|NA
CASSVAAYGYTF
TGTGCCAGCAGTGTGGCAGCCTATGGCTACACCTTC
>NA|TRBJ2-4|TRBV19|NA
CASSIGVIRGLSAKNIQYF
TGTGCCAGTAGTATTGGAGTTATAAGGGGTCTATCTGCCAAAAACATTCAGTACTTC
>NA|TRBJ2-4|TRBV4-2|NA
CASSLLFGGEDIQYF
TGTGCCAGCAGCCTCCTGTTTGGAGGGGAGGACATTCAGTACTTC
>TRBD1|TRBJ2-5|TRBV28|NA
CASSFTRQGKTQYF
TGTGCCAGCAGCTTCACGCGACAGGGAAAGACCCAGTACTTC
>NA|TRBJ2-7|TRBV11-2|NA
CASTPREDSYEQYF
TGTGCCAGCACCCCCCGAGAGGACAGCTACGAGCAGTACTTC
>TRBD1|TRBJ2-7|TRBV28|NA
CASRGTGGWGEQYF
TGTGCCAGCAGGGGGACAGGGGGTTGGGGCGAGCAGTACTTC
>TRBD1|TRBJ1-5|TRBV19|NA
CASSTQGASNQPQHF
TGTGCCAGTAGTACCCAGGGGGCGAGCAATCAGCCCCAGCATTTT
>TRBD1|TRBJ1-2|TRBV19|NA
CASSERDRHYGYTF
TGTGCCAGTAGCGAGCGGGACAGGCACTATGGCTACACCTTC
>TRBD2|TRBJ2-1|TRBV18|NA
CASSPGLSNEQFF
TGTGCCAGCTCACCGGGACTATCCAATGAGCAGTTCTTC
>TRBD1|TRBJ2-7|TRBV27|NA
CASSLVYGPTGGDYEQYF
TGTGCCAGCAGTTTAGTGTACGGACCGACAGGGGGCGATTACGAGCAGTACTTC
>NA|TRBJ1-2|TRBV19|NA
CASSMIGGQGSSTF
TGTGCCAGTAGTATGATTGGAGGTCAGGGAAGCAGCACCTTC
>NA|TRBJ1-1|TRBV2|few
CASSEAWDTEAFF
TGTGCCAGCAGTGAAGCGTGGGACACTGAAGCTTTCTTT
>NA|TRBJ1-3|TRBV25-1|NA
CASTDVRAGNTIYF
TGTGCCAGCACCGACGTCAGGGCTGGAAACACCATATATTTT
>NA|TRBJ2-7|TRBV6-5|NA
CASSRGGQAYEQYF
TGTGCCAGCAGCCGGGGAGGACAGGCCTACGAGCAGTACTTC
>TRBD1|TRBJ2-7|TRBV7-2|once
CASSLQGQGDEQYF
TGTGCCAGCAGCTTACAAGGACAGGGCGACGAGCAGTACTTC